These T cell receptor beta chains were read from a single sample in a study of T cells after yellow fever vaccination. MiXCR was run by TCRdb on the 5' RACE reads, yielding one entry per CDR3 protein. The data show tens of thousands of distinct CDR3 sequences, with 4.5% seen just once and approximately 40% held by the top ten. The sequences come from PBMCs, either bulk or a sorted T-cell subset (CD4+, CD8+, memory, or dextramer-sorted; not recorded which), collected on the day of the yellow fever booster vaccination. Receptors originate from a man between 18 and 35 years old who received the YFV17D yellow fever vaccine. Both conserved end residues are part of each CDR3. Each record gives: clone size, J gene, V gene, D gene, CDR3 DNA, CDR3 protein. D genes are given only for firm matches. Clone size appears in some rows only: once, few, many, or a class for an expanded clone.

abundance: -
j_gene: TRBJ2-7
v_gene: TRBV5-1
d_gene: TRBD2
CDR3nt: TGCGCCAGCAGCATTAGCGGGGGACCTACCTACGAGCAGTACTTC
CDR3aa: CASSISGGPTYEQYF

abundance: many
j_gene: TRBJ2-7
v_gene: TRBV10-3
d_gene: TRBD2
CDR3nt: TGTGCCATCAGTGAGTCCCTAGCGGGGCTCGAGCAGTACTTC
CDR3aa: CAISESLAGLEQYF

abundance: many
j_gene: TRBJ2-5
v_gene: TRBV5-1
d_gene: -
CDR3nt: TGCGCCAGCAGCTTGACAGGCCAAATGGGGGAGACCCAGTACTTC
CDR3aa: CASSLTGQMGETQYF

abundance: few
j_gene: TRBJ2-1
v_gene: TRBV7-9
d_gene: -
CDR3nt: TGTGCCAGCAGCTTGGTAGGCGGACTCTCCTACAATGAGCAGTTCTTC
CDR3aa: CASSLVGGLSYNEQFF

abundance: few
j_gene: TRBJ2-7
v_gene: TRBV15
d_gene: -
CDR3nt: TGTGCCACCAGCAGAGACAGGGACGAGCAGTACTTC
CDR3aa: CATSRDRDEQYF

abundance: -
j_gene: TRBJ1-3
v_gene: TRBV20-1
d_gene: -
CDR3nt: TGCGTTGTGGGGCGATTCTTCGGAAACACCATATATTTT
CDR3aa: CVVGRFFGNTIYF

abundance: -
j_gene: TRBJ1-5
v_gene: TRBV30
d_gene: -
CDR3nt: TGTGCCGCTACAGGTTCGGATCAGCCCCAGCATTTT
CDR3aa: CAATGSDQPQHF

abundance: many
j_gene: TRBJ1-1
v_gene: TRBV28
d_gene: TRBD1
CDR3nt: TGTGCCAGCAGTTTATTGCAGGGGGTAGCTTTCTTT
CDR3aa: CASSLLQGVAFF

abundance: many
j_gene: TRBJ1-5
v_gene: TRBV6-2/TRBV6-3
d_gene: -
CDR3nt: TGTGCCAGCCCCAAGATGCCCCTGGACCTTTATAGCAATCAGCCCCAGCATTTT
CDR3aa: CASPKMPLDLYSNQPQHF

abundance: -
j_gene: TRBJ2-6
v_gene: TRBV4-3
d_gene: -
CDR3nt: TGCGCCAGCAGCCATACTACAGGCTCTGGGGCCAACGTCCTGACTTTC
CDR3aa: CASSHTTGSGANVLTF

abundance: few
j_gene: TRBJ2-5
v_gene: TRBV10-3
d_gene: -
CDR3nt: TGTGCCATAGGGGGGAGAGAAGAGACCCAGTACTTC
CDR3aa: CAIGGREETQYF

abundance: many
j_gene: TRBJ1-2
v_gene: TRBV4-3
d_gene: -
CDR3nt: TGCGCCAGCAGCCAAGACGGCGCATATGGCTACACCTTC
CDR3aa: CASSQDGAYGYTF

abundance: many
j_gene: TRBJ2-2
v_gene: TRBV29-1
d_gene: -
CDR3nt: TGCAGCGTTGACCCGGGGGAAAACACCGGGGAGCTGTTTTTT
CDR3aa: CSVDPGENTGELFF

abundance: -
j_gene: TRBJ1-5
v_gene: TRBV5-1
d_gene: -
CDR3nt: TGCGCCAGCAGCCCGGACCCGAATCAGCCCCAGCATTTT
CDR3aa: CASSPDPNQPQHF

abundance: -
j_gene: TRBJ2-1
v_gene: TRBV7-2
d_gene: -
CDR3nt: TGTGCCAGCAGCTTGGGACAGCGGGTCTTGGATGAGCAGTTCTTC
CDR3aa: CASSLGQRVLDEQFF

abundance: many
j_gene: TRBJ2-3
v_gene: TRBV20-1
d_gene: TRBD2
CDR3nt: TGCAGTGCTCCTAGCGGGGGGGTCACAGATACGCAGTATTTT
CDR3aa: CSAPSGGVTDTQYF

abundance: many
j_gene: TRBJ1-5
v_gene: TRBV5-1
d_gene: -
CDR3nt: TGCGCCAGCAGCACCTCTGGGGGGGAAGGACAGCCCCAGCATTTT
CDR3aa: CASSTSGGEGQPQHF

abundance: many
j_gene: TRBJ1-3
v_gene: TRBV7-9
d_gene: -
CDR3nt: TGTGCCAGCAGCTCCAGTACGGAAGCTGTAGGAAACACCATATATTTT
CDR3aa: CASSSSTEAVGNTIYF

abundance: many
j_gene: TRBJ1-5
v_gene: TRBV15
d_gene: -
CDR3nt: TGTGCCACCAGCAGAGATAATCAGCCCCAGCATTTT
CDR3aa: CATSRDNQPQHF

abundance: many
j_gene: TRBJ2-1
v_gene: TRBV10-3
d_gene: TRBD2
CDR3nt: TGTGCCATCAGTGAGTCGGTAGCGGGGGGAAACAATGAGCAGTTCTTC
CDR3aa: CAISESVAGGNNEQFF

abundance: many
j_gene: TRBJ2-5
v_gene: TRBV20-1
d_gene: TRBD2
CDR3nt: TGCAGTGCTAGAGTTGGGAGGGTCACAGAGACCCAGTACTTC
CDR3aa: CSARVGRVTETQYF

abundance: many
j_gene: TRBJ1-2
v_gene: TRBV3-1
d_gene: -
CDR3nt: TGTGCCAGCAGCCAGGGGAATGGCGGCTACACCTTC
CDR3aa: CASSQGNGGYTF

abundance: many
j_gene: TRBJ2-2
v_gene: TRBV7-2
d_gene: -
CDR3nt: TGTGCCAGCAGCCGTTCGTCGGACTACGGGGGCACCGGGGAGCTGTTTTTT
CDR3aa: CASSRSSDYGGTGELFF

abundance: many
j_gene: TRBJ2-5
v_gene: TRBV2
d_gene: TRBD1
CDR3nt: TGTGCCAGCAGAGCTGGGACAGTCCAAGAGACCCAGTACTTC
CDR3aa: CASRAGTVQETQYF

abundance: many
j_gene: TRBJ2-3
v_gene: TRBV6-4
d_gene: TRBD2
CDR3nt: TGTGCCAGCAGCCTAGCGGGGGGCGCAGATACGCAGTATTTT
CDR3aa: CASSLAGGADTQYF

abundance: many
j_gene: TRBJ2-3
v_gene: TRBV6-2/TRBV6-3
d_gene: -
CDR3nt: TGTGCCAGCAGTTATGGAGCCCGGGGGCCTCCCTGGACGCAGTATTTT
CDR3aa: CASSYGARGPPWTQYF

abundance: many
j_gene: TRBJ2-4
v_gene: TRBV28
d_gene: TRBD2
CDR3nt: TGTGCCAGCAGTTGGGGCGGGAGGGGACGAGCCAAAAACATTCAGTACTTC
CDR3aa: CASSWGGRGRAKNIQYF

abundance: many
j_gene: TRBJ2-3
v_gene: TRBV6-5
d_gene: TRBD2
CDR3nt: TGTGCCAGCAGTTACTTGGGACTAGGGGGAGATACGCAGTATTTT
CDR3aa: CASSYLGLGGDTQYF

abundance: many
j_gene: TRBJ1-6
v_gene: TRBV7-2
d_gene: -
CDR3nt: TGTGCCAGCAGCTTAGGATTCCAAGACCTCCACTTT
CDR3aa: CASSLGFQDLHF

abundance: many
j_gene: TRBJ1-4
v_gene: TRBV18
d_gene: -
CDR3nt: TGTGCCAGCTCACCGTACTCGGGGGAGGATGAAAAACTGTTTTTT
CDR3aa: CASSPYSGEDEKLFF

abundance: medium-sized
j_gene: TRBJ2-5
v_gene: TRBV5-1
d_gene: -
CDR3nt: TGCGCCAGCAGCTGGAGAGGGACGCGTCAAGAGACCCAGTACTTC
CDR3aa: CASSWRGTRQETQYF

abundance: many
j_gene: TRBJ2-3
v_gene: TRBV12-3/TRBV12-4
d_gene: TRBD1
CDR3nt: TGTGCCAGCAGTTTCGGTGTGTGGGGCAGGGGGCACGGGGGCCGGACAGATACGCAGTATTTT
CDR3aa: CASSFGVWGRGHGGRTDTQYF

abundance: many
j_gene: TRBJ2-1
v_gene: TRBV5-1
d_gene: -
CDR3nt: TGCGCCAGCAGCTTGGCGCCAGCCTCCCATGAGCAGTTCTTC
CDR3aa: CASSLAPASHEQFF

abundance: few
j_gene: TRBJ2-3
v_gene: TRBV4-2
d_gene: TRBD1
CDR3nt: TGTGCCAGCAGCCTAGAGTGGGACAGGAGGGATACGCAGTATTTT
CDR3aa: CASSLEWDRRDTQYF

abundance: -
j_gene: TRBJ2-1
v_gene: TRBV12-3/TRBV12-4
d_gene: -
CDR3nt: TGTGCCAGCAGTTTTGGTAACAATGTGCAGTTCTTC
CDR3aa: CASSFGNNVQFF

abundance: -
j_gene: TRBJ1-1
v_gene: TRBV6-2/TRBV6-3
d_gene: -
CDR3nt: TGTGCCAGCAGATCCCGGTTTGTATCCGGGACGGTGAACACTGAAGCTTTCTTT
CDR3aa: CASRSRFVSGTVNTEAFF

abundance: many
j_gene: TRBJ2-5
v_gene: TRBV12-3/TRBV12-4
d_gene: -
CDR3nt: TGTGCCAGCATCCCCCCGGGCTCTGGGACCCAGTACTTC
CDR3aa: CASIPPGSGTQYF

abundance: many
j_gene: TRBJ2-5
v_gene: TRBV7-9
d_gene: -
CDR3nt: TGTGCCAGCAGCTTACTTGGCAGGGGAGAGACCCAGTACTTC
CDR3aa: CASSLLGRGETQYF

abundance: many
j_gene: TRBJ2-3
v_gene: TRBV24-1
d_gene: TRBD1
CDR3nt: TGTGCCACCAGCATGTCGGGACAGGGACACAGCACAGATACGCAGTATTTT
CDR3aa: CATSMSGQGHSTDTQYF

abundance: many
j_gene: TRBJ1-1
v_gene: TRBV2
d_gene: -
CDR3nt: TGTGCCAGCACGCCTTGGGGTGAAGCTTTCTTT
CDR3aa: CASTPWGEAFF

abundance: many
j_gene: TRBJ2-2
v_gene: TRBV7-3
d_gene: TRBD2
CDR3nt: TGTGCCAGCAGCCCCCCGGGCACTAGCGGAGCCACCGGGGAGCTGTTTTTT
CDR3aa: CASSPPGTSGATGELFF

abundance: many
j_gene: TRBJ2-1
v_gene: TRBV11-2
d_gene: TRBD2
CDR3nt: TGTGCCAGCAGCCGGGACCCAGCGGGGGGTGAGCAGTTCTTC
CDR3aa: CASSRDPAGGEQFF

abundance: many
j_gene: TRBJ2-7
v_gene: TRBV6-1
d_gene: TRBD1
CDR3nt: TGTGCCAGCAACCGATCGGGGACAGGGGCTCGGGAGCAGTACTTC
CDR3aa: CASNRSGTGAREQYF

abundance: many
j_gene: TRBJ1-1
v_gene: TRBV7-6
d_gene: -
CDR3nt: TGTGCCAGCAGCTTAGCTCAGGGGAAGCTCGCTGAAGCTTTCTTT
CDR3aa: CASSLAQGKLAEAFF

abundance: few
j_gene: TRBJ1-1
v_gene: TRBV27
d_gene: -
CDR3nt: TGTGCCAGCAGCTACGCAGGGGACCCGAACACTGAAGCTTTCTTT
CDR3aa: CASSYAGDPNTEAFF

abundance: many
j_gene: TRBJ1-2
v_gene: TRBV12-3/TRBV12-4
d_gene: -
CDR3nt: TGTGCCAGCAGTTCAACAGCTAACTATGGCTACACCTTC
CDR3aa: CASSSTANYGYTF

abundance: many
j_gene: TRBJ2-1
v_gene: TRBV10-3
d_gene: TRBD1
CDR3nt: TGTGCCATCAGTCCCGGGACAGGGACCTACAATGAGCAGTTCTTC
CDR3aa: CAISPGTGTYNEQFF

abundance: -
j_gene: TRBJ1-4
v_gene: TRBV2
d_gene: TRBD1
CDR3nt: TGTGCCAGCAAAGGGACAGGGCCAGAAAAACTGTTTTTT
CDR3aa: CASKGTGPEKLFF

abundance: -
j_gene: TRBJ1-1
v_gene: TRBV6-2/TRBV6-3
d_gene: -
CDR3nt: TGTGCCAGCAGTCGCCCGGGGAACACTGAAGCTTTCTTT
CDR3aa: CASSRPGNTEAFF

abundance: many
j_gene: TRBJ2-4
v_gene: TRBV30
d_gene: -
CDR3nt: TGTGCCTGGACCCCCGGGTCCTATCTAGCCAAAAACATTCAGTACTTC
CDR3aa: CAWTPGSYLAKNIQYF

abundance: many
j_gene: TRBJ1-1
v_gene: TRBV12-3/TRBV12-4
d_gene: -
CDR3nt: TGTGCCAGTATCGGGACGGGGAACACTGAAGCTTTCTTT
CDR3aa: CASIGTGNTEAFF

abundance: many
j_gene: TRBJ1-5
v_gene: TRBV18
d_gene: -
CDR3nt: TGTGCCAGCTCACCAAGAGACAGCAATCAGCCCCAGCATTTT
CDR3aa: CASSPRDSNQPQHF

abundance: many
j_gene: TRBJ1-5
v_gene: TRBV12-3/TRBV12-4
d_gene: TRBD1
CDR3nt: TGTGCCAGCCGGGACAGGGTAGTTCAGCCCCAGCATTTT
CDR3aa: CASRDRVVQPQHF

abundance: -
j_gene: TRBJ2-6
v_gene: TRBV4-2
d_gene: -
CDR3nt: TGTGCCAGCAGCCAAGCGATACAGACCTCTGGGGCCAACGTCCTGACTTTC
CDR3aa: CASSQAIQTSGANVLTF

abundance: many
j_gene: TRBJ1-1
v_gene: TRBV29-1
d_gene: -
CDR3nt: TGCAGCGTTCGACAGAACACTGAAGCTTTCTTT
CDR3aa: CSVRQNTEAFF

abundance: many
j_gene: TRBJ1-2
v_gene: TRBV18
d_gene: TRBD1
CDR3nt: TGTGCCAGCTCACCTAGACAGGGAAGTGGCTACACCTTC
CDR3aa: CASSPRQGSGYTF

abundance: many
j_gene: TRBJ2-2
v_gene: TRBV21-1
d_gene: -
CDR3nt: TGTGCCAGCAGCAAAGCGCTAGCGGGGAACACCGGGGAGCTGTTTTTT
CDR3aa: CASSKALAGNTGELFF

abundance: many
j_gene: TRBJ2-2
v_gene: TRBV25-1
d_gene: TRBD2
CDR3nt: TGTGCCAGCAGGGTGGGGACTAGCGAGACCGGGGAGCTGTTTTTT
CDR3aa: CASRVGTSETGELFF

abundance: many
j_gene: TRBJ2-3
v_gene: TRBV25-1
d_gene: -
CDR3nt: TGTGCCAGCGGCCCCCCAGGCCGAACAGATACGCAGTATTTT
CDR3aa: CASGPPGRTDTQYF

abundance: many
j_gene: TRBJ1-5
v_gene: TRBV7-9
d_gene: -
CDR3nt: TGTGCCAGCAGCTTACAGGGCAATCAGCCCCAGCATTTT
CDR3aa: CASSLQGNQPQHF